This T cell receptor beta chain originates from a study of beta chain features in type 1 diabetes. This clone was observed a few times. Reverse transcription of all isolated RNA meant that expressed TCRB transcripts were sequenced. Read counts averaged roughly 3.5 million for samples of naive, central memory and regulatory T cells. Assay used: immunoSEQ multiplex PCR; TCRdb lists only in-frame clones, some missing. This table holds fewer than 400,000 clones, 6.5% to 10% found once. The CDR3 runs to 16 residues. Trimming took 3 bases from V and 6 from J; bases not matched to a gene: 11. In germline, CDR1 is SGDLS, CDR2 YYNGEE.

Sequencing was carried out using central memory CD4+ T cells from blood. This TCR was sampled from a woman aged 18-29 years in good health. V is TRBV9 and J is TRBJ2-2; TRBD2 aligns across 7 bases. CDR3 sequence: CASSDRTSGAAGELFF. CDR3 DNA sequence: TGTGCCAGCAGCGATAGGACTAGTGGTGCCGCCGGGGAGCTGTTTTTT.